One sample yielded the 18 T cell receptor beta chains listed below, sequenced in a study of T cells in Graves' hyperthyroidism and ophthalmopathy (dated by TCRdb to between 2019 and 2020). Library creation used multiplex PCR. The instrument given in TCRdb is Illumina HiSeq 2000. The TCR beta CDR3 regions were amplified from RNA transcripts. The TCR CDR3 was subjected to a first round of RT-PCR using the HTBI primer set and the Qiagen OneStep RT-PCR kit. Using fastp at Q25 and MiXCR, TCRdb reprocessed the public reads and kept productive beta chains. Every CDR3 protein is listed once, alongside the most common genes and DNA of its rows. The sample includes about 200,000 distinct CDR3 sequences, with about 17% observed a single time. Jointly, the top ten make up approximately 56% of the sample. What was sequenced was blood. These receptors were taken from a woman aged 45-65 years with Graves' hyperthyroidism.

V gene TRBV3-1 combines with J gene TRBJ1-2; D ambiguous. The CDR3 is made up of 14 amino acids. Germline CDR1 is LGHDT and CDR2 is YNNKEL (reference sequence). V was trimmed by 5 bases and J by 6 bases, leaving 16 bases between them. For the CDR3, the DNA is TGTGCCAGCAGCTTACGGAAAGGGTGGGATGGCTACACCTTC. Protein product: CASSLRKGWDGYTF.

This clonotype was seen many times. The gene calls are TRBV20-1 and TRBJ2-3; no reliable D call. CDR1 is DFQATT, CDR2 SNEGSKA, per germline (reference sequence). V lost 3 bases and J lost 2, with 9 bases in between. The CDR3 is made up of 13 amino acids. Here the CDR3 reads CSASPQVTDTQYF. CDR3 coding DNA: TGCAGTGCTAGCCCCCAGGTCACAGATACGCAGTATTTT.

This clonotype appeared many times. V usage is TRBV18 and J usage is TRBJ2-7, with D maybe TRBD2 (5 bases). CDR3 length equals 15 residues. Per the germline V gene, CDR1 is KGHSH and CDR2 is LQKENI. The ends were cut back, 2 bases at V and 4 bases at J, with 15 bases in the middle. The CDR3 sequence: CASSPKWESAYEQYF. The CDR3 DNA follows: TGTGCCAGCTCACCAAAGTGGGAGTCCGCGTACGAGCAGTACTTC.

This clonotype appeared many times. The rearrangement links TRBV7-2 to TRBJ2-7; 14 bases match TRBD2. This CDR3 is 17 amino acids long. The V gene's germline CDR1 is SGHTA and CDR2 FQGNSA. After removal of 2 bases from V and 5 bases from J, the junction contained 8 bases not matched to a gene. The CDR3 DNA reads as TGTGCCAGCAGCTTAAGTGGGACTAGCGGGGGTTGGAACGAGCAGTACTTC. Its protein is CASSLSGTSGGWNEQYF.

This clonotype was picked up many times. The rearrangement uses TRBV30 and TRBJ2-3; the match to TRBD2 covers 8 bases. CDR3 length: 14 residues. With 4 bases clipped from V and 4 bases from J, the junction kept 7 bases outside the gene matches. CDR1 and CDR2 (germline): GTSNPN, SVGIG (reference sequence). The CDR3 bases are TGTGCCTGGACGGGGGGGTCGATGGCAGATACGCAGTATTTT. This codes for CAWTGGSMADTQYF.

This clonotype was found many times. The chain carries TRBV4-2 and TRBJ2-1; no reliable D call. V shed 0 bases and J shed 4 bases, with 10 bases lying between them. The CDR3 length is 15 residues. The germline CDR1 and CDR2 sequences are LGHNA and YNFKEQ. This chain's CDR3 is CASSQERTGYNEQFF. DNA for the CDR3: TGTGCCAGCAGCCAAGAGCGAACCGGTTACAATGAGCAGTTCTTC.

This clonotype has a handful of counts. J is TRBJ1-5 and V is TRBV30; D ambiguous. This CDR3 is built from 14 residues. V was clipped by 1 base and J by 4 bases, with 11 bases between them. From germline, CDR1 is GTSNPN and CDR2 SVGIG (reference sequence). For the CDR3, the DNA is TGTGCCTGGAGTGACGCCGCAATAAATCAGCCCCAGCATTTT. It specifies CAWSDAAINQPQHF.

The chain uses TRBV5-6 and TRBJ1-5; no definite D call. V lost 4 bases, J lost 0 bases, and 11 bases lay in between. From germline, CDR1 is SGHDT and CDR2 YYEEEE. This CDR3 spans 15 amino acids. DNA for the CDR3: TGTGCCAGCAGCCCGTCTCCAGGTAGCAATCAGCCCCAGCATTTT. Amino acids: CASSPSPGSNQPQHF.

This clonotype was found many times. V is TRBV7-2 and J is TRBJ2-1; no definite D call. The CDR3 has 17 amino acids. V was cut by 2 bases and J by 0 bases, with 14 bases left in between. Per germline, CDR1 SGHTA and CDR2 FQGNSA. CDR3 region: CASSLSPFPPSYNEQFF. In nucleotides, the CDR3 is TGTGCCAGCAGCTTATCTCCCTTCCCTCCCTCCTACAATGAGCAGTTCTTC.

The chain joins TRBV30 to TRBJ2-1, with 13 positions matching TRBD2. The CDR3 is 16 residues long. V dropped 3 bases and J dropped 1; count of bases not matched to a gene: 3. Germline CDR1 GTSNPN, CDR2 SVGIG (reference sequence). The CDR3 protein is CAWRATSGRSYNEQFF. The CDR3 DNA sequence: TGTGCCTGGAGAGCGACTAGCGGGAGGTCCTACAATGAGCAGTTCTTC.

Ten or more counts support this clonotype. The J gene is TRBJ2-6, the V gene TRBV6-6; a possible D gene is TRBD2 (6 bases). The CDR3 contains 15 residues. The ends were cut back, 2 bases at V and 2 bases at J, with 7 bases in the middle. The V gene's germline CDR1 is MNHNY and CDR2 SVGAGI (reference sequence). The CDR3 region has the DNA TGTGCCAGCAGTTACGGAGGGGCTGGGGCCAACGTCCTGACTTTC. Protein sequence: CASSYGGAGANVLTF.

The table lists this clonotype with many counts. CDR3 in DNA: TGTGCCAGCAGCTTAGAGGGGATTAACACTGAAGCTTTCTTT. Its translation: CASSLEGINTEAFF. The chain employs TRBV7-9 and TRBJ1-1; tentative D call: TRBD1 (5 bases). This CDR3 region has 14 residues. Trimming took 1 base from V and 2 from J, leaving 8 bases between them. Germline V gives CDR1 SEHNR, CDR2 FQNEAQ (reference sequence).

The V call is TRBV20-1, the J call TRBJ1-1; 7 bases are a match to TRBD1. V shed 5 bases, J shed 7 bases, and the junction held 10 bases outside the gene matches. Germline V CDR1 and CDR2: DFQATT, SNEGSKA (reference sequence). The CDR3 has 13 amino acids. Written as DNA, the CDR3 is TGCAGTGCTTCCGGGACAGATAAGATTGAAGCTTTCTTT. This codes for CSASGTDKIEAFF.

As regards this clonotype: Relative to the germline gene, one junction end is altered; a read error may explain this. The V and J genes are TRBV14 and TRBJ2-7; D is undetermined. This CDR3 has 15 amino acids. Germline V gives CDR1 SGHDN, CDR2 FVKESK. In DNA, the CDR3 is TGTGCCAGCAGCCAAGGCCCCCCCGGCTCCTACAAGCAGTACTTC. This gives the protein CASSQGPPGSYKQYF.

The CDR3: CASSAGTGNYNEQFF. The CDR3 nucleotides read TGCGCCAGCAGCGCCGGGACAGGGAATTACAATGAGCAGTTCTTC. This chain joins TRBV5-1 and TRBJ2-1; 9 bases are a match to TRBD1. Germline V lookup: CDR1 SGHRS, CDR2 YFSETQ. The CDR3 runs 15 residues. V lost 4 bases to trimming and J lost 4 bases; unmatched junction nucleotides: 6.

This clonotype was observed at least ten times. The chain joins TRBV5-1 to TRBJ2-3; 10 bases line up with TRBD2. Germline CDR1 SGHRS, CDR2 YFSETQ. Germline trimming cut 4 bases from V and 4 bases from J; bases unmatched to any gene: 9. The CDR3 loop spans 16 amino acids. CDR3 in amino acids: CASSISGRSPADTQYF. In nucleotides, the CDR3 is TGCGCCAGCAGCATTAGCGGGAGGAGTCCTGCAGATACGCAGTATTTT.

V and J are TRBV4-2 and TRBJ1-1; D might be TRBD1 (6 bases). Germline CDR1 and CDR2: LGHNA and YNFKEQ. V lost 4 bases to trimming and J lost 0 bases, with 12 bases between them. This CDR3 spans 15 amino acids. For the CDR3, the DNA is TGTGCCAGCAGCCCCGAGGACAGCTTGAACACTGAAGCTTTCTTT. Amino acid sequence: CASSPEDSLNTEAFF.

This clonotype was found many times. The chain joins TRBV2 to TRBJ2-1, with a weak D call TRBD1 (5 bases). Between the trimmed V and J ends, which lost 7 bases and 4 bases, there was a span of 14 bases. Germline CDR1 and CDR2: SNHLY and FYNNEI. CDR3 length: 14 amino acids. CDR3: CASKTQGVYNEQFF. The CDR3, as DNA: TGTGCCAGCAAGACTCAGGGTGTTTACAATGAGCAGTTCTTC.